These 27 T cell receptor beta chains share one sample of origin, sequenced in a study of cytomegalovirus exposure and HLA in healthy donors. PCR involved 60 Vbeta and 13 Jbeta primers. Libraries were prepared by immunoSEQ multiplex PCR; TCRdb keeps only in-frame clonotypes and omits some of them. The repertoire holds around 140,000 clones, with 73% as singletons. The sample comprised PBMCs. Receptors originate from a woman in her late teens or twenties in good health and CMV-seronegative.

V and J are TRBV5-1 and TRBJ2-3, with 9 bases matching TRBD1. The CDR3 consists of 14 residues. Trimming cost V 3 bases and J 6 bases; bases outside gene matches: 5. Germline V gene sequence: CDR1 SGHRS, CDR2 YFSETQ. CDR3 coding DNA: TGCGCCAGCAGCTCAGGACAGGGGTCCGATACGCAGTATTTT. This translates into CASSSGQGSDTQYF.

J is TRBJ1-1 and V is TRBV2; TRBD1 is a possible D gene (6 bases). Trimming stripped 5 bases from V and 1 base from J, with 8 bases between. The germline CDR1 and CDR2 sequences are SNHLY and FYNNEI. This CDR3 has 13 residues. The chain's CDR3 is CASSSTGNTEAFF. DNA of the CDR3: TGTGCCAGCAGTTCGACAGGGAACACTGAAGCTTTCTTT. Looking up the rest from reference TRBV2 and TRBJ1-1 gives the full variable domain: EPEVTQTPSHQVTQMGQEVILRCVPISNHLYFYWYRQILGQKVEFLVSFYNNEISEKSEIFDDQFSVERPDGSNFTLKIRSTKLEDSAMYFCASSSTGNTEAFFGQGTRLTVV.

The chain couples TRBV2 to TRBJ1-5; no definite D call. CDR3 length: 16 residues. V was shortened by 3 bases and J by 1 base, with 13 bases between the two germline ends. Germline CDR1 and CDR2: SNHLY and FYNNEI. This chain's CDR3 is CASSEFQERSNQPQHF. The DNA of the CDR3 is TGTGCCAGCAGTGAGTTCCAGGAAAGGAGCAATCAGCCCCAGCATTTT.

J is TRBJ2-7 and V is TRBV29-1; D is perhaps TRBD2 (6 bases). The germline gives CDR1 SQVTM, CDR2 ANQGSEA. V was pared by 5 bases and J by 0 bases, with 14 bases between. The CDR3 loop spans 14 amino acids. The CDR3 protein is CSVRPRGTSYEQYF. DNA of the CDR3: TGCAGCGTTCGTCCTCGGGGGACCTCCTACGAGCAGTACTTC.

This clone has only a few counts. The chain carries TRBV7-2 and TRBJ2-7, with a tentative D call TRBD2 (5 bases). The CDR3 sequence is 14 residues long. Per germline, CDR1 SGHTA and CDR2 FQGNSA. The ends were cut back, 1 base at V and 0 bases at J, with 7 bases in the middle. The DNA for the CDR3 is TGTGCCAGCAGCTTAGGACTACGCTCCTACGAGCAGTACGTC. Its translation is CASSLGLRSYEQYV.

The genes are TRBV7-9 and TRBJ2-3; 11 positions agree with TRBD2. Per the germline V gene, CDR1 is SEHNR and CDR2 is FQNEAQ (reference sequence). The CDR3 extends over 18 amino acids. The ends lost 6 bases at V and 0 bases at J; junction bases unmatched: 11. CDR3 sequence reads: CASSERAGLAASTDTQYF. CDR3 coding DNA: TGTGCCAGCAGTGAAAGGGCGGGACTAGCGGCTAGCACAGATACGCAGTATTTT. The complete variable domain, with remaining parts taken from reference TRBV7-9 and TRBJ2-3, reads DTGVSQNPRHKITKRGQNVTFRCDPISEHNRLYWYRQTLGQGPEFLTYFQNEAQLEKSRLLSDRFSAERPKGSFSTLEIQRTEQGDSAMYLCASSERAGLAASTDTQYFGPGTRLTVL.

This clone was observed a handful of times. V usage is TRBV12-5 and J usage is TRBJ1-3; no reliable D call. The CDR3 is 14 residues long. Germline V gene data show CDR1 as LGHNT and CDR2 as FRNRAP. V lost 3 bases, J lost 0 bases, and 6 bases lay in between. For the CDR3, the DNA is TGTGCTAGTGGTTTTGCGAGCTCTGGAAACACCATATATTTT. It is translated as CASGFASSGNTIYF.

The chain carries TRBV15 and TRBJ1-1; 8 nucleotides match TRBD1. CDR1 is LNHNV, CDR2 YYDKDF, per germline (reference sequence). Trimming took 4 bases from V and 2 from J; bases not matched to a gene: 9. The CDR3 sequence is 16 residues long. This CDR3 reads CATSKRGDRGNTEAFF. CDR3 coding DNA: TGTGCCACCAGCAAGAGGGGCGACAGGGGCAACACTGAAGCTTTCTTT.

This clone was detected once. The chain joins TRBV4-3 to TRBJ1-6; D is ambiguous. Trimming removed 1 base at V and 7 bases at J, with 5 bases between. The CDR3 sequence is 13 residues long. Per germline, CDR1 LGHNA and CDR2 YSLEER. DNA of the CDR3: TGCGCCAGCAGCCAAGCCCTGAATTCACCCCTCCACTTT. This sequence encodes CASSQALNSPLHF.

The chain employs TRBV6-1 and TRBJ1-1; D possibly corresponds to TRBD1 (6 bases). Germline assignment: CDR1 MNHNS and CDR2 SASEGT. Trimming stripped 3 bases from V and 13 bases from J, with 21 bases between. The CDR3 spans 14 residues. CDR3: CASSDRDTGFLGFF. CDR3 in DNA: TGTGCCAGCAGTGACCGGGATACAGGGTTTCTCGGTTTCTTT.

The CDR3 here is CASSLNDRDSSSYEQYF. The DNA of the CDR3 is TGTGCCAGCAGCTTAAATGACCGGGACTCGAGCTCCTACGAGCAGTACTTC. The gene calls are TRBV11-3 and TRBJ2-7; a possible D gene is TRBD2 (6 bases). CDR3 length equals 17 residues. Per the germline V gene, CDR1 is SGHNT and CDR2 is YENEEA. V lost 2 bases and J 0 bases, leaving 17 bases between the germline ends.

The chain links TRBV19 to TRBJ1-5; D gene unclear. The CDR3 is made up of 14 amino acids. Germline V lookup: CDR1 LNHDA, CDR2 SQIVND (reference sequence). V was clipped by 5 bases and J by 6 bases, with 14 bases between them. CDR3 protein: CASSGGWELQPQHF. As DNA, the CDR3 is TGTGCCAGTAGTGGAGGTTGGGAGCTTCAGCCCCAGCATTTT. The whole variable domain, filled in from reference TRBV19 and TRBJ1-5, reads DGGITQSPKYLFRKEGQNVTLSCEQNLNHDAMYWYRQDPGQGLRLIYYSQIVNDFQKGDIAEGYSVSREKKESFPLTVTSAQKNPTAFYLCASSGGWELQPQHFGDGTRLSIL.

Only a few counts were recorded for this clone. The chain is built from TRBV27 and TRBJ1-1; a weak D match, TRBD1 (6 bases). V lost 8 bases and J lost 1, with 8 bases in between. CDR1 is MNHEY, CDR2 SMNVEV, per germline (reference sequence). This CDR3 region has 12 residues. Here the CDR3 DNA reads TGTGCCAGCCGGGGGGCGAACACTGAAGCTTTCTTT. It specifies CASRGANTEAFF.

The chain uses TRBV19 and TRBJ1-6; 7 bases line up with TRBD1. Germline assignment: CDR1 LNHDA and CDR2 SQIVND (reference sequence). Unmatched junction bases numbered 9, after V lost 4 bases and J lost 0 bases. There are 18 residues in the CDR3. The CDR3 region is CASSTQGGDVSYNSPLHF. The CDR3 DNA reads TGTGCCAGTAGTACCCAGGGGGGCGACGTCTCCTATAATTCACCCCTCCACTTT.

The genes are TRBV27 and TRBJ2-2; perhaps TRBD2 as D (5 bases). Germline-derived CDR1 and CDR2 are MNHEY and SMNVEV (reference sequence). The CDR3 length is 15 residues. V dropped 2 bases and J dropped 5 bases, with 12 bases sitting between them. The DNA for the CDR3 is TGTGCCAGCAGTTTACGAGGGTTGGGTACCGGGGAGCTGTTTTTT. Its protein is CASSLRGLGTGELFF.

J is TRBJ2-3 and V is TRBV7-2, with 10 positions matching TRBD2. V trimming: 1 base; J trimming: 0 bases; junction bases outside the gene matches: 1. This CDR3 spans 16 amino acids. The V gene's germline CDR1 is SGHTA and CDR2 FQGNSA. CDR3 DNA sequence: TGTGCCAGCAGCTTAGTAGCGGGGGGAAGCACAGATACGCAGTATTTT. As protein: CASSLVAGGSTDTQYF.

There are a few counts of this clone. The J gene is TRBJ1-5, the V gene TRBV4-3, with D perhaps matching TRBD1 (5 bases). V was pared by 0 bases and J by 3 bases, with 9 bases between. Germline CDR1 and CDR2: LGHNA and YSLEER. CDR3 length: 15 residues. The CDR3 protein is CASSQEHRNNQPQHF. DNA of the CDR3: TGCGCCAGCAGCCAAGAGCACAGGAACAATCAGCCCCAGCATTTT.

This clone was seen a handful of times. This sequence joins TRBV29-1 and TRBJ2-5; D is possibly TRBD2 (7 bases). The CDR3 covers 13 residues. With 3 bases removed from V and 5 bases from J, the gap between germline ends came to 13 bases. The germline V gene has CDR1 SQVTM and CDR2 ANQGSEA. CDR3 sequence (DNA): TGCAGCGTTGAGTGGGGGCGGGGGGAGACCCAGTACTTC. This encodes CSVEWGRGETQYF.

The chain couples TRBV5-6 to TRBJ1-2; no clear D. The germline V and J ends were trimmed by 5 bases and 2 bases, with 13 bases remaining between them. Looked up from germline, CDR1 is SGHDT and CDR2 is YYEEEE. This CDR3 is built from 14 residues. CDR3 bases: TGTGCCAGCAGACAGTACTCTACCAACTATGGCTACACCTTC. Its translation is CASRQYSTNYGYTF. The variable domain in full, completed from reference TRBV5-6 and TRBJ1-2, reads DAGVTQSPTHLIKTRGQQVTLRCSPKSGHDTVSWYQQALGQGPQFIFQYYEEEERQRGNFPDRFSGHQFPNYSSELNVNALLLGDSALYLCASRQYSTNYGYTFGSGTRLTVV.

The chain carries TRBV7-8 and TRBJ1-2; TRBD1 aligns across 9 bases. Germline V gene data show CDR1 as SGHVS and CDR2 as FQNEAQ. The CDR3 extends over 18 amino acids. V dropped 5 bases and J dropped 2; count of bases not matched to a gene: 15. CDR3 protein: CASSLSPGTGRGNYGYTF. The CDR3 bases are TGTGCCAGCAGCCTCTCCCCCGGGACAGGGCGGGGCAACTATGGCTACACCTTC.

This rearrangement joins TRBV6-5 to TRBJ1-2; D is undetermined. V was trimmed by 5 bases and J by 8 bases, leaving 12 bases between them. The CDR3 consists of 12 residues. Germline CDR1 and CDR2: MNHEY and SVGAGI. In nucleotides, the CDR3 is TGTGCCAGCAGTAAACAACAGTTGGGCTACACCTTC. The encoded protein is CASSKQQLGYTF.

The rearrangement joins TRBV7-9 to TRBJ2-1; no clear D gene. The CDR3 is 12 amino acids. The germline V gene encodes CDR1 SEHNR and CDR2 FQNEAQ (reference sequence). The ends were cut back, 5 bases at V and 13 bases at J, with 15 bases in the middle. As DNA, the CDR3 is TGTGCCAGCAGCCCCAGATCGCCCGCCCAGTTCTTC. It encodes CASSPRSPAQFF. Supplemented by reference TRBV7-9 and TRBJ2-1, the full variable domain reads DTGVSQNPRHKITKRGQNVTFRCDPISEHNRLYWYRQTLGQGPEFLTYFQNEAQLEKSRLLSDRFSAERPKGSFSTLEIQRTEQGDSAMYLCASSPRSPAQFFGPGTRLTVL.

The CDR3 is CASSLAGGETDTQYF. The CDR3 bases are TGTGCCAGCAGCTTAGCTGGGGGGGAGACAGATACGCAGTATTTT. This sequence joins TRBV7-2 and TRBJ2-3, with TRBD2 matching 7 bases. The CDR3 runs 15 residues. V dropped 0 bases and J dropped 3; count of bases not matched to a gene: 3. Looked up from germline, CDR1 is SGHTA and CDR2 is FQGNSA.

The chain couples TRBV5-6 to TRBJ1-2, with TRBD1 matching 8 bases. The J segment lost 3 bases and the V segment lost 0 bases, leaving 7 bases of the junction unmatched. The germline gives CDR1 SGHDT, CDR2 YYEEEE. The CDR3 covers 16 residues. The CDR3, as DNA: TGTGCCAGCAGCTTGGTACTAGGACAGGGAGACTATGGCTACACCTTC. Translating it yields CASSLVLGQGDYGYTF.

The rearrangement uses TRBV5-1 and TRBJ1-1, with 7 positions matching TRBD1. The CDR3 runs to 15 residues. Losses at the gene ends were 4 bases for V and 0 bases for J; bases not matched to a gene: 6. CDR1 is SGHRS, CDR2 YFSETQ, per germline. CDR3 coding DNA: TGCGCCAGCAGCCCAAAAACAGGGGTGAACACTGAAGCTTTCTTT. It encodes CASSPKTGVNTEAFF.

V is TRBV28 and J is TRBJ2-3; the match to TRBD2 covers 9 bases. Germline V gene data show CDR1 as MDHEN and CDR2 as SYDVKM. There are 17 residues in the CDR3. V shed 2 bases and J 6 bases; nucleotides not matched to a gene: 12. In DNA form, the CDR3 reads TGTGCCAGCAGTTTAGCCCAAGCGGGAGGTGACTTGGATACGCAGTATTTT. Protein: CASSLAQAGGDLDTQYF. Together with reference TRBV28 and TRBJ2-3, the CDR3 gives the full variable domain: DVKVTQSSRYLVKRTGEKVFLECVQDMDHENMFWYRQDPGLGLRLIYFSYDVKMKEKGDIPEGYSVSREKKERFSLILESASTNQTSMYLCASSLAQAGGDLDTQYFGPGTRLTVL.

This chain joins TRBV11-3 and TRBJ2-3; 11 nucleotides align to TRBD2. This CDR3 has 19 residues. The J segment lost 2 bases and the V segment lost 3 bases, leaving 13 bases of the junction unmatched. Looked up from germline, CDR1 is SGHNT and CDR2 is YENEEA. DNA of the CDR3: TGTGCCAGCAGCTTTGGGAATAGCGGGAGGGCCTCCATCACAGATACGCAGTATTTT. It translates to CASSFGNSGRASITDTQYF.